This T cell receptor (beta chain) derives from a study of blood T cell repertoires in COVID-19. The data were produced by immunoSEQ multiplex PCR, yet TCRdb's version contains in-frame clones alone and is incomplete. The sample carries about 67,000 clones, roughly 90% recorded once. There are 16 residues in the CDR3. The V and J ends lost 4 bases and 1 base, in that order; junction bases with no gene match: 6. Germline assignment: CDR1 KGHSH and CDR2 LQKENI. Sequenced sample: peripheral blood. The gene calls are TRBV18 and TRBJ1-1; 10 nucleotides agree with TRBD1. The clonotype was recovered from a man between 50 and 59 years old with active COVID-19. CDR3: CASSRRQGAGNTEAFF. For the CDR3, the DNA is TGTGCCAGCTCACGGCGACAGGGGGCAGGGAACACTGAAGCTTTCTTT.